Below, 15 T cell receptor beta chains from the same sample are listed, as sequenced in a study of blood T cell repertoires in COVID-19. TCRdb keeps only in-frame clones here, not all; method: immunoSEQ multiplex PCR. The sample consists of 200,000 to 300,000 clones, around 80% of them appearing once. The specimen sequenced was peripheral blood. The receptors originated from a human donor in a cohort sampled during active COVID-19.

CDR3 in amino acids: CASSYRVQGVWWGYTF. CDR3 DNA: TGTGCCAGCAGCTACCGAGTACAGGGGGTTTGGTGGGGCTACACCTTC. The rearrangement links TRBV6-5 to TRBJ1-2, with 8 positions matching TRBD1. V lost 6 bases, J lost 8 bases, and 17 bases stayed unmatched. The length of the CDR3 is 16 residues. Germline values: CDR1 MNHEY, CDR2 SVGAGI.

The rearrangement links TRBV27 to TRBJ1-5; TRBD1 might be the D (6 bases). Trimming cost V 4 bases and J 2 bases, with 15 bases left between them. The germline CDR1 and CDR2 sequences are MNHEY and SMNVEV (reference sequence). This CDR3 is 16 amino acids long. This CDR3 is CASSSSTGPGNQPQHF. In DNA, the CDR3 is TGTGCCAGCAGTTCGTCCACAGGGCCGGGCAATCAGCCCCAGCATTTT.

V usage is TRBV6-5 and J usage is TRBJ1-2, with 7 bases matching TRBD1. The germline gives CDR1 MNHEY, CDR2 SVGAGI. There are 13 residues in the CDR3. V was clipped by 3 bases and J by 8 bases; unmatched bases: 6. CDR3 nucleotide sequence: TGTGCCAGCAGTTATAGAACAGGGGAAGGCTACACCTTC. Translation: CASSYRTGEGYTF.

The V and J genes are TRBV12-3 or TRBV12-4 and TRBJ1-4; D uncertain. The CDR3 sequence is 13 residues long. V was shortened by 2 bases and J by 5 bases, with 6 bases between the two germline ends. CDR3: CASSLRGNEKLFF. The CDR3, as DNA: TGTGCCAGCAGTTTAAGAGGCAATGAAAAACTGTTTTTT.

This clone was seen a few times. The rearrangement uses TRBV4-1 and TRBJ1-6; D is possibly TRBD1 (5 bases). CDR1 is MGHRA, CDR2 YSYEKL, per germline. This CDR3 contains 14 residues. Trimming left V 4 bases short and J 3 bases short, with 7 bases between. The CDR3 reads CASSLGLYNSPLHF. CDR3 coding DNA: TGCGCCAGCAGCCTGGGACTCTATAATTCACCCCTCCACTTT.

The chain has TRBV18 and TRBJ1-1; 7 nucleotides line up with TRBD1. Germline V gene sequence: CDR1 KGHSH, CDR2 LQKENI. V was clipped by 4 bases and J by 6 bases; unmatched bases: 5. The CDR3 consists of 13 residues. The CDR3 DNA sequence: TGTGCCAGCTCACTCCGGGACAGATCTGAAGCTTTCTTT. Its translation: CASSLRDRSEAFF.

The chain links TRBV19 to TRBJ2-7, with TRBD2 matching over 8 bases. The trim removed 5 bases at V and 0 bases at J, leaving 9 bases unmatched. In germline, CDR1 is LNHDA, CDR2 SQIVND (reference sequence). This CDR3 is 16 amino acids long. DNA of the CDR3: TGTGCCAGTAGTTTCATTAGCGGGGCTGACTCCTACGAGCAGTACTTC. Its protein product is CASSFISGADSYEQYF.

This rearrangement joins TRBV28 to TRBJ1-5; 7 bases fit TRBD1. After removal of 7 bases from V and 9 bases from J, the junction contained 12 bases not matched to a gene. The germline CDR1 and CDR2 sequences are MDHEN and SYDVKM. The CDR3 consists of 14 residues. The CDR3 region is CASTKTGILGPQHF. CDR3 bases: TGTGCCAGCACCAAGACAGGGATACTTGGGCCCCAGCATTTT.

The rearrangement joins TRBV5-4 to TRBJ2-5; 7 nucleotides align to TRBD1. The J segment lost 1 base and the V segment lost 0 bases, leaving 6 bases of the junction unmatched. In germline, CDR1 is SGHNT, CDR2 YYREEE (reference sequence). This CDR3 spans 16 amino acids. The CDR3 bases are TGTGCCAGCAGCTTGGGTGGCAGGGGGATCCAAGAGACCCAGTACTTC. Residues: CASSLGGRGIQETQYF.

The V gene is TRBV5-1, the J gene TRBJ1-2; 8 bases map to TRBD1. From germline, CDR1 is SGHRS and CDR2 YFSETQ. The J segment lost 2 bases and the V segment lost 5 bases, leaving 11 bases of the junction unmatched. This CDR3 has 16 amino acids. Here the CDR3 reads CASSVPGQDGNYGYTF. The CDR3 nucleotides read TGCGCCAGCAGTGTCCCGGGACAGGACGGAAACTATGGCTACACCTTC.

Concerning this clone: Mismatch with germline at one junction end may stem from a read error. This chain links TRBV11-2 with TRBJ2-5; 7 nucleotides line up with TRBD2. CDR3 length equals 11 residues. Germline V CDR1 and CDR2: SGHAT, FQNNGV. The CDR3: CASSLGLASNF. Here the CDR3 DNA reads TGTGCCAGCAGCTTAGGACTAGCAAGCAACTTC.

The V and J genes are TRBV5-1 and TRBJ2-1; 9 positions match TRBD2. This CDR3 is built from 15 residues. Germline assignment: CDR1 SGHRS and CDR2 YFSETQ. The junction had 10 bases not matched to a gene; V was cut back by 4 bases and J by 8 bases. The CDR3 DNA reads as TGCGCCAGCAGCGGTGGGCGGGAGGGATTCCATGAGCAGTTCTTC. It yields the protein CASSGGREGFHEQFF.

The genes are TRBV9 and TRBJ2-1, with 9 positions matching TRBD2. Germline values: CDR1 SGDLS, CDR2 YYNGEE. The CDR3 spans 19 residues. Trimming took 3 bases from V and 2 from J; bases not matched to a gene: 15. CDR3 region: CASSAPGLAGSGAYNEQFF. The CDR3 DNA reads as TGTGCCAGCAGCGCCCCTGGGCTAGCGGGATCGGGAGCCTACAATGAGCAGTTCTTC.

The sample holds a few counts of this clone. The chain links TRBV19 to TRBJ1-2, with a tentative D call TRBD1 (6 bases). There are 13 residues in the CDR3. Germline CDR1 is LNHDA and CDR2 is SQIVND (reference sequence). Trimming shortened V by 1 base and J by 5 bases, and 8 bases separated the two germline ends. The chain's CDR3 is CASSIGTEYGYTF. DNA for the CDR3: TGTGCCAGTAGTATAGGGACAGAGTATGGCTACACCTTC.

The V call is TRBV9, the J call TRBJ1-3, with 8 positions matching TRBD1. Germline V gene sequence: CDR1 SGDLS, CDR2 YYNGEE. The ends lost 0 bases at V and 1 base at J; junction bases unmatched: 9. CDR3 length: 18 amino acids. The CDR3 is CASSVERQGFGSGNTIYF. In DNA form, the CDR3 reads TGTGCCAGCAGCGTAGAGAGACAGGGGTTCGGGTCTGGAAACACCATATATTTT. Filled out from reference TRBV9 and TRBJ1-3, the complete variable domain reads DSGVTQTPKHLITATGQRVTLRCSPRSGDLSVYWYQQSLDQGLQFLIQYYNGEERAKGNILERFSAQQFPDLHSELNLSSLELGDSALYFCASSVERQGFGSGNTIYFGEGSWLTVV.